This passage covers 32 T cell receptor beta chains from one sample sequenced in a study of post-analysis software for immune sequencing data. Findings and caveats of the study: There were about 5 TRBV segments more frequent in patients than controls, and TRBV5-6, TRBV5-1 and TRBV20-1 were among them.

These receptors have no identified antigens. Libraries were made from TCR beta cDNA, and they carried unique molecular identifiers. TCRdb independently ran MiXCR on the PCR reads; one entry per CDR3 protein. The sample has approximately 770,000 distinct CDR3 sequences, about 45% seen once. The specimen sequenced was blood. The receptors come from a girl aged 5 to 17 with multiple sclerosis.

This clonotype came up a few times. The V and J genes are TRBV18 and TRBJ2-4; D remains unclear. Trimming cost V 2 bases and J 1 base, with 9 bases left between them. Germline CDR1 KGHSH, CDR2 LQKENI. The CDR3 runs 15 residues. DNA for the CDR3: TGTGCCAGCTCACCAGCCCCTGGGGCCAAAAACATTCAGTACTTC. Translation: CASSPAPGAKNIQYF.

DNA of the CDR3: TGTGCCAGCAGTTACGCCGGGGAAGCTTTCTTT. It yields the protein CASSYAGEAFF. This rearrangement joins TRBV6-5 to TRBJ1-1; D gene ambiguous. V lost 2 bases, J lost 8 bases, and 6 bases lay in between. CDR3 length: 11 residues. Germline CDR1 and CDR2: MNHEY and SVGAGI.

This clonotype turned up a few times. The chain is built from TRBV7-2 and TRBJ2-7; a weak D match, TRBD1 (5 bases). The germline gives CDR1 SGHTA, CDR2 FQGNSA. The CDR3 has 15 amino acids. Trimming removed 1 base at V and 3 bases at J, with 13 bases between. The CDR3, as DNA: TGTGCCAGCAGCTTAGTGGGGCAGCCGAACTACGAGCAGTACTTC. Translation: CASSLVGQPNYEQYF.

The chain has TRBV4-3 and TRBJ2-1; weak D call: TRBD1 (5 bases). Germline V lookup: CDR1 LGHNA, CDR2 YSLEER. V was trimmed by 2 bases and J by 7 bases, leaving 12 bases between them. This CDR3 is built from 14 residues. For the CDR3, the DNA is TGCGCCAGCAGCCAAAATCCAAAGGGGAATGAGCAGTTCTTC. Residues: CASSQNPKGNEQFF.

The V and J genes are TRBV27 and TRBJ1-1, with D perhaps TRBD1 (5 bases). Trimming stripped 5 bases from V and 1 base from J, with 14 bases between. CDR1 and CDR2 (germline): MNHEY, SMNVEV (reference sequence). The CDR3 spans 15 residues. This CDR3 reads CASSPHWGENTEAFF. In DNA form, the CDR3 reads TGTGCCAGCAGTCCTCATTGGGGGGAGAACACTGAAGCTTTCTTT.

Comments on this clonotype: Its ends do not fully match the called genes, so a read error is possible. For the CDR3, the DNA is TGTGCCAGCAGTCAAGAGGCTAGCGGGATTCCGTACAATGAGCAGTTCTTC. This sequence encodes CASSQEASGIPYNEQFF. The chain employs TRBV3-1 and TRBJ2-1, with 9 bases lining up with TRBD2. The CDR3 has 17 amino acids. Germline CDR1 reads LGHDT; CDR2 reads YNNKEL (reference sequence).

The V and J genes are TRBV4-2 and TRBJ1-4; D gene ambiguous. Trimming took off 4 bases at V and 8 bases at J, with 11 bases between the two ends. Germline lookup yields CDR1 LGHNA and CDR2 YNFKEQ. This CDR3 is built from 13 residues. The CDR3 protein is CASSPLLGEKLFF. The CDR3 DNA reads as TGTGCCAGCAGCCCCCTCCTTGGAGAAAAACTGTTTTTT.

The CDR3, as DNA: TGCGCCAGCAGGGGACTAGCGGGAGCAGAGACCCAGTACTTC. Protein: CASRGLAGAETQYF. The chain recombines TRBV5-1 with TRBJ2-5; 14 bases map to TRBD2. V was pared by 5 bases and J by 4 bases, with 1 base of the junction left unmatched. The CDR3 has 14 amino acids. Per the germline V gene, CDR1 is SGHRS and CDR2 is YFSETQ.

With respect to this clonotype: The CDR3 carries no conserved terminal phenylalanine or tryptophan, so it likely arises from a read error. The chain couples TRBV7-9 to TRBJ1-1; D gene uncertain. Trimming took off 1 base at V and 5 bases at J, with 5 bases between the two ends. Germline V gives CDR1 SEHNR, CDR2 FQNEAQ (reference sequence). This CDR3 region has 12 residues. CDR3: CASSLGTTEAFC. CDR3 bases: TGTGCCAGCAGCTTAGGGACTACTGAAGCTTTCTGT.

The chain joins TRBV20-1 to TRBJ2-7; the match to TRBD2 covers 7 bases. The germline CDR1 and CDR2 sequences are DFQATT and SNEGSKA (reference sequence). J gave up 6 bases and V 0 bases, and 14 bases lay outside the gene matches. CDR3 length: 16 residues. The CDR3 here is CSARDLSGIHVREQYF. As DNA, the CDR3 is TGCAGTGCTAGAGATCTGAGCGGGATCCATGTGCGCGAGCAGTACTTC.

This clonotype has only a few counts. In nucleotides, the CDR3 is TGTGCCAGCAGTTTAGAAGGAGCTAGCTTTGAGCAGTTCTTC. Protein product: CASSLEGASFEQFF. This sequence joins TRBV12-3 or TRBV12-4 and TRBJ2-1, with D tentatively TRBD2 (5 bases). The V and J ends lost 1 base and 9 bases respectively, with 13 bases between them. CDR3 size: 14 residues.

This chain uses TRBV9 with TRBJ2-1, with 10 bases that match TRBD2. J gave up 6 bases and V 2 bases, and 11 bases lay outside the gene matches. Germline assignment: CDR1 SGDLS and CDR2 YYNGEE. The CDR3 totals 17 residues. CDR3 protein: CASSVTWGASGGNEQFF. The CDR3 DNA reads TGTGCCAGCAGCGTTACCTGGGGGGCTAGCGGGGGCAATGAGCAGTTCTTC.

A few counts support this clonotype. The V and J genes are TRBV5-6 and TRBJ2-5; TRBD1 is a possible D gene (7 bases). The tail of the sequence fits TRBJ2-7 better, so the J call may be wrong. Germline V gives CDR1 SGHDT, CDR2 YYEEEE. This CDR3 has 16 residues. In nucleotides, the CDR3 is TGTGCCAGCAGCCTCGGCGCGCAGGGGGGAATTGGCGAGCAGTACTTC. Residues: CASSLGAQGGIGEQYF.

The V gene is TRBV9, the J gene TRBJ2-1, with D perhaps matching TRBD2 (6 bases). Germline CDR1 reads SGDLS; CDR2 reads YYNGEE. The CDR3 has 15 amino acids. Trimming cost V 1 base and J 4 bases, with 12 bases left between them. The CDR3 protein is CASSVRGEPYNEQFF. The CDR3 DNA reads as TGTGCCAGCAGCGTACGCGGGGAGCCATACAATGAGCAGTTCTTC.

This clonotype was detected a few times. This rearrangement joins TRBV29-1 to TRBJ2-5; weak D call: TRBD1 (5 bases). The germline CDR1 and CDR2 sequences are SQVTM and ANQGSEA. The CDR3 covers 11 residues. V shed 5 bases and J shed 5 bases, with 9 bases lying between them. The CDR3 DNA reads TGCAGCGTTCAGGGTGAGGAGACCCAGTACTTC. Translation: CSVQGEETQYF.

The chain employs TRBV6-5 and TRBJ2-2, with 8 bases that match TRBD2. Germline lookup yields CDR1 MNHEY and CDR2 SVGAGI. J was trimmed by 6 bases and V by 0 bases; bases with no gene match: 6. This CDR3 spans 16 amino acids. CDR3: CASSYSPGGPSGELFF. In DNA, the CDR3 is TGTGCCAGCAGTTACTCTCCGGGAGGGCCATCCGGGGAGCTGTTTTTT.

This clonotype was counted between two and nine times. The chain employs TRBV5-5 and TRBJ2-5; D is ambiguous. CDR3 length: 12 amino acids. Deletions cut 3 bases from V and 3 bases from J, with 6 bases between. The germline CDR1 and CDR2 sequences are SGHKS and YYEKEE (reference sequence). The CDR3 nucleotides read TGTGCCAGCAGCTCATTTGAAGAGACCCAGTACTTC. Translating gives CASSSFEETQYF. The full variable domain, in which reference TRBV5-5 and TRBJ2-5 provide the parts outside the CDR3, is DAGVTQSPTHLIKTRGQQVTLRCSPISGHKSVSWYQQVLGQGPQFIFQYYEKEERGRGNFPDRFSARQFPNYSSELNVNALLLGDSALYLCASSSFEETQYFGPGTRLLVL.

J is TRBJ2-1 and V is TRBV6-2 or TRBV6-3; no clear D gene. V was trimmed by 6 bases and J by 5 bases, leaving 8 bases between them. CDR3 length: 12 residues. Germline CDR1 reads MNHEY; CDR2 reads SVGEGT. For the CDR3, the DNA is TGTGCCAGCAGCCGAACACACAATGAGCAGTTCTTC. Translating it yields CASSRTHNEQFF.

V usage is TRBV19 and J usage is TRBJ2-3, with D maybe TRBD2 (6 bases). Trimming shortened V by 0 bases and J by 0 bases, and 7 bases separated the two germline ends. The germline V gene encodes CDR1 LNHDA and CDR2 SQIVND (reference sequence). CDR3 size: 15 residues. DNA for the CDR3: TGTGCCAGTAGTATAGATCGGGAGAGCACAGATACGCAGTATTTT. This gives the protein CASSIDRESTDTQYF.

This clonotype occurred a few times. This sequence may be a read error, since a much larger clone differs from it by one base. The gene calls are TRBV6-6 and TRBJ1-2; 8 bases agree with TRBD1. CDR1 and CDR2 (germline): MNHNY, SVGAGI (reference sequence). The CDR3 totals 13 residues. Unmatched junction bases numbered 6, after V lost 4 bases and J lost 8 bases. The CDR3 coding sequence is TGTGCCAGCAGTTTCGACAGGGGTGGAGGCTACACCTTC. It encodes CASSFDRGGGYTF.

This clonotype was observed once. The gene calls are TRBV5-5 and TRBJ2-3; 9 nucleotides line up with TRBD1. The germline gives CDR1 SGHKS, CDR2 YYEKEE (reference sequence). This CDR3 spans 16 amino acids. The trim removed 3 bases at V and 6 bases at J, leaving 11 bases unmatched. CDR3 DNA: TGTGCCAGCAGCTCAGAGACAGGGGGTCATGCCGATACGCAGTATTTT. Translating gives CASSSETGGHADTQYF.

This rearrangement joins TRBV6-5 to TRBJ2-7; 8 nucleotides align to TRBD1. Germline assignment: CDR1 MNHEY and CDR2 SVGAGI. Trimming removed 1 base from V and 6 bases from J; junction bases left unmatched: 5. The CDR3 sequence is 14 residues long. The CDR3 here is CASSYFDRGGEQYF. CDR3 DNA sequence: TGTGCCAGCAGTTACTTTGACAGGGGCGGCGAGCAGTACTTC.

This chain connects TRBV20-1 to TRBJ2-3, with TRBD2 identical over 11 bases. V shed 1 base, J shed 4 bases, and the junction held 13 bases outside the gene matches. The CDR3 covers 18 residues. CDR1 and CDR2 (germline): DFQATT, SNEGSKA (reference sequence). The CDR3 loop reads CSARGIVAGGPVADTQYF. DNA of the CDR3: TGCAGTGCTAGAGGAATAGTAGCGGGAGGGCCTGTCGCAGATACGCAGTATTTT.

The chain links TRBV5-1 to TRBJ2-1; tentative D call: TRBD2 (6 bases). Germline CDR1 reads SGHRS; CDR2 reads YFSETQ. V was pared by 4 bases and J by 4 bases, with 18 bases between. The CDR3 spans 16 residues. The CDR3 DNA reads as TGCGCCAGCAGCACAAGCGGGCCCACTCTTTACAATGAGCAGTTCTTC. It is translated as CASSTSGPTLYNEQFF. Full variable domain (remainder filled in from reference TRBV5-1 and TRBJ2-1): KAGVTQTPRYLIKTRGQQVTLSCSPISGHRSVSWYQQTPGQGLQFLFEYFSETQRNKGNFPGRFSGRQFSNSRSEMNVSTLELGDSALYLCASSTSGPTLYNEQFFGPGTRLTVL.

On this clonotype: Germline and junction disagree at one end, which may indicate a read error. The V and J genes are TRBV5-6 and TRBJ2-3; possibly TRBD2 for D (6 bases). The CDR3 totals 15 residues. CDR1 and CDR2 from the germline V gene are SGHDT and YYEEEE. The chain's CDR3 is CASSLRERYTGTQYF. In nucleotides, the CDR3 is TGTGCCAGCAGCTTGCGGGAGCGATACACAGGTACGCAGTATTTT.

This clonotype was detected a few times. The chain recombines TRBV12-3 or TRBV12-4 with TRBJ2-3; 8 bases align to TRBD2. The junction had 4 bases not matched to a gene; V was cut back by 5 bases and J by 0 bases. The CDR3 is 15 amino acids. CDR3 DNA sequence: TGTGCCAGCAGTGGCCCTAGCGGGAGCACAGATACGCAGTATTTT. Its translation: CASSGPSGSTDTQYF.

This clonotype showed up just a few times. The chain carries TRBV6-5 and TRBJ2-5; maybe TRBD2 (5 bases). This CDR3 spans 11 amino acids. Germline lookup yields CDR1 MNHEY and CDR2 SVGAGI. Trimming took 2 bases from V and 9 from J, leaving 7 bases between them. The CDR3 reads CASSYMGAQYF. The CDR3 DNA is TGTGCCAGCAGTTACATGGGAGCCCAGTACTTC.

V is TRBV5-5 and J is TRBJ2-6; 8 bases align to TRBD1. J was trimmed by 1 base and V by 2 bases; bases with no gene match: 8. The CDR3 is 18 residues long. Per the germline V gene, CDR1 is SGHKS and CDR2 is YYEKEE (reference sequence). The CDR3 DNA sequence: TGTGCCAGCAGCTTTGGACAGGGCATGAGGTCTGGGGCCAACGTCCTGACTTTC. Amino acids: CASSFGQGMRSGANVLTF.

The chain uses TRBV6-5 and TRBJ1-5; no clear D. V lost 6 bases to trimming and J lost 4 bases, with 19 bases between them. Germline CDR1 reads MNHEY; CDR2 reads SVGAGI. This CDR3 region has 16 residues. CDR3 nucleotide sequence: TGTGCCAGCAGCTTAGGGAGGGCAGACGGGAATCAGCCCCAGCATTTT. It codes for CASSLGRADGNQPQHF.

The chain couples TRBV27 to TRBJ2-7; the match to TRBD1 covers 9 bases. Losses at the gene ends were 1 base for V and 5 bases for J; bases not matched to a gene: 3. Germline V gene data show CDR1 as MNHEY and CDR2 as SMNVEV (reference sequence). The CDR3 length is 14 residues. CDR3 loop: CASSLFRTGDEQYF. CDR3 DNA: TGTGCCAGCAGTTTATTCAGGACAGGGGACGAGCAGTACTTC.

V usage is TRBV29-1 and J usage is TRBJ2-7; D possibly corresponds to TRBD2 (5 bases). The DNA matches TRBJ2-5 better at its end, which makes the J call doubtful. Germline V gene sequence: CDR1 SQVTM, CDR2 ANQGSEA. The CDR3 spans 10 residues. CDR3 amino acids: CSFGVSTQYF. For the CDR3, the DNA is TGCAGCTTCGGGGTCTCGACCCAGTACTTC.

This clonotype has only a few counts. The genes are TRBV7-2 and TRBJ2-3; D is unclear. The CDR3 contains 14 residues. Germline CDR1 SGHTA, CDR2 FQGNSA. Trimming took off 0 bases at V and 2 bases at J, with 6 bases between the two ends. CDR3 sequence reads: CASSLAGHTDTQYF. The CDR3 DNA reads as TGTGCCAGCAGCTTAGCCGGCCACACAGATACGCAGTATTTT.